This T cell receptor beta chain was captured by sequencing in a study of T cell clones after liver transplantation. Study-level background: Three of the eight recipients were HCV-positive; the rest had non-autoimmune, non-viral transplant indications.

This CDR3 has 18 residues. V lost 5 bases to trimming and J lost 4 bases, with 24 bases between them. Looked up from germline, CDR1 is MGHRA and CDR2 is YSYEKL. Sequenced by immunoSEQ multiplex PCR; TCRdb stores in-frame clones only, minus some. Here the sample spans 45,000 or so clones, 86% being singletons. This clone was counted once. The receptor was derived from a human patient who received a liver transplant. Part of the T cells may come from the graft donor. The chain has TRBV4-1 and TRBJ2-1; unclear D gene. Specimen: CD4+ T cells from blood, collected 24 months after liver transplant. CDR3 in DNA: TGCGCCAGCAGCTTTAGGATCCCGCAGCAGGCACAATACAATGAGCAGTTCTTC. It yields the protein CASSFRIPQQAQYNEQFF.